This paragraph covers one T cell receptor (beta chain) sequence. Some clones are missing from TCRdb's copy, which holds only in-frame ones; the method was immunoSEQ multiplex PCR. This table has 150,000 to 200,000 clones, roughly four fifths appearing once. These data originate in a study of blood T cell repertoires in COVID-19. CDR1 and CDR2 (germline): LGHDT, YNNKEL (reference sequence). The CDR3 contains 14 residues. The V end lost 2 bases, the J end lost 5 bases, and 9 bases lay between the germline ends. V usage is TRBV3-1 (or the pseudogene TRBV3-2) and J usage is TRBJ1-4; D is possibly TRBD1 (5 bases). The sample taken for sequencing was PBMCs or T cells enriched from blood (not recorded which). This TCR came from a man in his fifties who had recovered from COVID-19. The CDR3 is CASSQRTGNEKLFF. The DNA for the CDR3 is TGTGCCAGCAGCCAAAGAACAGGCAATGAAAAACTGTTTTTT.